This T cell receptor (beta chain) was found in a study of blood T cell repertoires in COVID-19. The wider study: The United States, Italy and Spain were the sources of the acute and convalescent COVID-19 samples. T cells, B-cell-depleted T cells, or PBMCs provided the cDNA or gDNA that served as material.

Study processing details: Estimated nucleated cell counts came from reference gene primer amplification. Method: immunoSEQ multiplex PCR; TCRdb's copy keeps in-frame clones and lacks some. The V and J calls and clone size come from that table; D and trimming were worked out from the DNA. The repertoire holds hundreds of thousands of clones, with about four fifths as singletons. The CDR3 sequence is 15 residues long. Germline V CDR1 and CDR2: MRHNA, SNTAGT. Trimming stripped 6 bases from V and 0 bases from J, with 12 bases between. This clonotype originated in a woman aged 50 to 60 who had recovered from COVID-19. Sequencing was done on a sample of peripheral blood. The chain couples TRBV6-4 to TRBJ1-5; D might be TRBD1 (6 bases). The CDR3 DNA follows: TGTGCCAGCAGGGCACAGGGAACTAGCAATCAGCCCCAGCATTTT. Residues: CASRAQGTSNQPQHF.